This record looks at one T cell receptor (beta chain) sequence and its context. This clonotype was observed many times. The antigen it recognizes is unknown. There are no base qualities to consult, and no much larger clone falls within one base. This sample is part of a study of regulatory T cells in long-lasting Graves disease (dated by TCRdb to 2020 to 2023). Regarding the complete study: Patients with newly diagnosed Graves' disease had been on antithyroid drugs for under 3 months. Persistent Graves' disease patients were compared with newly diagnosed Graves' disease patients by peripheral blood TCR sequencing and RNA sequencing. TCR sequencing covered some 13 persistent and 20 or so newly diagnosed Graves' disease patients, 33 samples in total. The study took place in China and was registered as a clinical trial. General findings and caveats noted by the study authors: The authors noted that the small sample size was a limitation that may lower accuracy. Persistent Graves' disease patients showed lower TCR Shannon entropy and fewer highly expanded clones than newly diagnosed patients, suggesting clonal expansion. Preferential use of TRBV28, TRBJ1-2 and TRBJ2-5 was observed in persistent disease, whereas TRBV20-1 and TRBJ2-1 were favored in newly diagnosed disease. Only peripheral blood was studied, because thyroid tissue, the primary lesion, was inaccessible. Sequencing and analysis were restricted to the TCR beta chain. Patients with persistent disease shared more public clonotypes (about 2,500) than newly diagnosed patients did (around 980).

Including cysteine and phenylalanine, the CDR3 has 16 amino acids. The only DNA kept is the CDR3, 48 bases in frame from the first base. Trimming removed 1 base from V and 5 bases from J, leaving 14 bases between the germline ends. Via the germline V gene, CDR1 is SGHTA and CDR2 FQGNSA. In light of the paper, this sample's time point label describes: newly diagnosed GD, antithyroid drugs for less than 3 months. RNA was extracted from PBMCs in TRIzol for both TCR sequencing and RNA sequencing. The diagnosis of Graves' disease followed American Thyroid Association guidelines. Patients for the study were recruited at an endocrinology department in Xi'an, China. Each patient gave about 9.1 milliliters of peripheral blood, collected in an EDTA anticoagulant tube. Ficoll Paque Plus density gradient separation was used to isolate PBMCs, and no further T cell sorting was performed. An Agilent 2100 Bioanalyzer and agarose gel were used to check RNA quality, while a NanoDrop 2000 measured RNA concentration.

Library creation used multiplex PCR. The sequencing machine was an Illumina HiSeq 4000. To build TCR beta libraries, CDR3 regions were amplified by Arm-PCR using iRepertoire HTBI primers. Before sequencing, the PCR products went through gel purification. The authors processed their data as follows. Gene usage analysis of CDR3 amino acid clonotypes relied on the roughly 64 TRBV and fewer than 15 TRBJ segments identified across samples. COPE and FqMerger were used to merge the filtered high-quality paired reads into contigs. BLAST was used to align contigs to IMGT TRBV, TRBD and TRBJ reference genes, and CDR3 was defined according to IMGT. Clonotypes above 0.1% frequency were classified as highly expanded clones. Shannon entropy was used to measure repertoire diversity, and the Gini coefficient was used to measure V-J evenness. A clonotype was considered public if more than one individual shared it. In TCRdb, the public reads were trimmed at Q25 with fastp and aligned with MiXCR, with productive beta chains retained. When rows share a CDR3 protein, they turn into one entry using the most common DNA and genes. None of the V and J calls come from the authors' own analysis; TCRdb made them. The sample records 400,000 to 500,000 distinct CDR3 sequences, less than 15% of which are singletons. Roughly a sixth of the sample rests with the top ten.

In addition, the sample was reused for a study of T cells in Graves' hyperthyroidism and ophthalmopathy. The second publication reports: Graves' hyperthyroidism was defined as stable when no progression to ophthalmopathy occurred over 18 months of follow-up. The hyperthyroidism patients were between 18 and 65 years old and newly diagnosed, with a disease duration of less than 2 months. Any patient with an uncontrolled infection, another autoimmune disease, pregnancy or lactation was excluded. Diagnoses were established on the basis of clinical symptoms, serum thyroxine and TRAb, thyroid ultrasound, and orbital computed tomography. For the first round of RT-PCR on the TCR CDR3, the HTBI primer set was used together with the Qiagen OneStep RT-PCR kit. Most expanded thyroid clonotypes (frequency above 0.001) were also detected in blood, suggesting blood repertoires may reflect thyroid immune responses. A model built on a 13 V-J signature distinguished ophthalmopathy from stable hyperthyroidism, reaching about 88% sensitivity and about 81% specificity in cross-validation and 80%/75% in testing. In validation, the model predicted progression to ophthalmopathy a median of approximately 6.3 months before onset, with approximately 71% sensitivity and roughly 79% specificity. To identify distinguishing TCR V-J signatures, a discovery cohort of around 98 patients was used, comprising under 45 with Graves' ophthalmopathy and some 60 with stable Graves' hyperthyroidism. Prospective prediction of ophthalmopathy was tested in an independent validation cohort consisting of under 20 hyperthyroidism patients and some 16 patients who later progressed to ophthalmopathy. The 95 to 100 discovery patients were randomly divided into training and test sets at a 7:3 ratio. In roughly six Graves' hyperthyroidism patients, the study also compared T-cell repertoires from thyroid tissue with T-cell repertoires from blood. After sampling, hyperthyroidism patients received methimazole starting at 30 mg daily, and ophthalmopathy patients received high-dose intravenous methylprednisolone. A second multiplex PCR round built the libraries, followed by size selection and purification. The libraries were sequenced on an Illumina HiSeq2000 using paired-end 100 bp reads. SOAPnuke was used to process the raw data, with reads discarded if the reads contained adapters or uncalled bases, had a mean Phred below 15, or lacked an exact constant-primer or identifier match. COPE v1.2.5 was used to merge high-quality paired reads, and clonotypes were defined as unique nucleotide sequences. MiTCR v1.1 was used to align the clonotypes against IMGT TRBV, TRBD and TRBJ reference segments. The analysis included only V-J combinations with a frequency above 0.0001, which together covered around 99% of the repertoires. A TCS score was defined as the ratio of F50 (clonal expansion) to E x V (chaos), with BLOSUM62-based TCRdist applied between CDR3 peptides within each V-J. Welch's t-statistics and random forest reduced around 550 V-J features to about 13, which were used in a naive Bayes classifier (R e1071). Sample size was not statistically predetermined, and blinding of investigators to group allocation was not performed. TCR Vbeta CDR3 sequencing of around 130 peripheral blood samples (approximately 44 ophthalmopathy, about 80 hyperthyroidism and some 17 progressor patients) is reported in the paper.

The sequence derives from a woman aged 45-60 years with Graves disease. Donor details come from another sample of the same person, matched by shared clones. The source was peripheral blood mononuclear cells (PBMCs), collected at new diagnosis, from a patient treated with antithyroid drugs. Rearrangement joined TRBV7-2 to TRBJ2-2; TRBD2 is possibly the D segment (5 matching bases). CDR3 sequence: CASSLGSGFGTGELFF. The DNA is as follows: TGTGCCAGCAGCTTAGGGTCGGGATTTGGGACCGGGGAGCTGTTTTTT.